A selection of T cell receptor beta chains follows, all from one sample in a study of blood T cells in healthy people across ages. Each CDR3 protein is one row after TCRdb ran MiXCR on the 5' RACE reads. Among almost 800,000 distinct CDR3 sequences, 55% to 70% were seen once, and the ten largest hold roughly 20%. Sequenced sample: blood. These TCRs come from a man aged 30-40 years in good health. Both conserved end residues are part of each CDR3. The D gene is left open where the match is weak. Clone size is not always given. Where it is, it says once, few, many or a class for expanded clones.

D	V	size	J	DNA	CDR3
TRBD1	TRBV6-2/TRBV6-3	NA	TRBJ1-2	TGTGCCAGCAGGGGACAGCGTAACTATGGCTACACCTTC	CASRGQRNYGYTF
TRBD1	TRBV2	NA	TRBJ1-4	TGTGCCAGCGTGGGACAGGGCAGTGAAAAACTGTTTTTT	CASVGQGSEKLFF
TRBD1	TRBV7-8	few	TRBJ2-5	TGTGCCAGCAGCCTAAGGACAGGGACAGAGACCCAGTACTTC	CASSLRTGTETQYF
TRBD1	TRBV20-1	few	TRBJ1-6	TGCAGTGCTTGTCGGGACAGGAATTCACCCCTCCACTTT	CSACRDRNSPLHF
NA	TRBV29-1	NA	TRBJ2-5	TGCAGCGTTGTGTGGGGGCAGGTGTGGGGTTTTAAAGAGACCCAGTACTTC	CSVVWGQVWGFKETQYF
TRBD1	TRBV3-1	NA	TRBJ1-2	TGTGCCAGCAGCCAGGGAGCCGGGACAGGGGTAAGCGGCTACACCTTC	CASSQGAGTGVSGYTF
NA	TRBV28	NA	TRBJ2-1	TGTGCCAGCACCCATCAAAGTGGGGTCTCCTACAATGAGCAGTTCTTC	CASTHQSGVSYNEQFF
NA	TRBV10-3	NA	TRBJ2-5	TGTGCCATCAGTGAGAGAACCCTCCAAGAGACCCAGTACTTC	CAISERTLQETQYF
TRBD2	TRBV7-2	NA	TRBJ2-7	TGTGCCAGCAGCCCCTCCCTAGCGGGGGGCATTATGGGGTGCGAGCAGTACTTC	CASSPSLAGGIMGCEQYF
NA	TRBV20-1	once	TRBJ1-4	TGCAGTGCCGAAACACCCGTCGGAAGGTTCGATGAAAAACTGTTTTTT	CSAETPVGRFDEKLFF
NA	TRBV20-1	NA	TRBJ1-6	TGCAGTGCTATGAAGGGGTGGGTGGCGGGGTCACCCCTCCACTTT	CSAMKGWVAGSPLHF
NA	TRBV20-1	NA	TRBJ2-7	TGCAGTGCAAAGAGGGGGGGAGACCACGAGCAGTACTTC	CSAKRGGDHEQYF
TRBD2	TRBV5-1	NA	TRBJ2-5	TGCGCCAGCAAACGTAGCGGGGGTGTATTAGAGACCCAGTACTTC	CASKRSGGVLETQYF